This T cell receptor (beta chain) was obtained from a study of OX40 agonist ivuxolimab in advanced cancers. The assay was immunoSEQ multiplex PCR, and TCRdb's table has in-frame clones only and misses some. Of fewer than 70,000 clones in the sample, under 85% were seen once. This TCR was sampled from an adult with an advanced solid tumor such as melanoma, head and neck, liver or kidney cancer. The sequencing used CD4+ or CD8+ T cells sorted from blood, collected in a trial of the OX40 agonist ivuxolimab.

CDR3 residues: CASSPRTAGLYEQYF. CDR3 DNA: TGTGCCAGCAGCCCCAGGACCGCCGGCCTCTACGAGCAGTACTTC. V gene TRBV11-2 combines with J gene TRBJ2-7; D gene uncertain. The germline V and J ends were trimmed by 5 bases and 3 bases, with 17 bases remaining between them. Germline CDR1 and CDR2: SGHAT and FQNNGV. The CDR3 loop spans 15 amino acids.